A selection of T cell receptor beta chains follows, all from one sample in a study of T cell responses to AZD1222 COVID-19 vaccine. Assay used: immunoSEQ multiplex PCR; TCRdb lists only in-frame clones, some missing. The sample yields 130,000 or so clones, roughly 90% seen once. The sample in question was peripheral blood, obtained on day 0 of AZD1222 vaccination. The receptor source for this set is an adult in good health. The CDR3 runs from the conserved cysteine through the conserved F or W. A D gene is named only where the DNA matches it firmly. Some rows mark clone size as missing; the rest say once, few, many or name a class of expanded clone.

j_call clone_size v_call d_call cdr3_nt cdr3_aa
TRBJ2-7 NA TRBV4-1 TRBD1 TGCGCCAGCAGCCAAGCCGGGACAGCAGACACCTACGAGCAGTACTTC CASSQAGTADTYEQYF
TRBJ2-2 NA TRBV24-1 NA TGTGCCACCAGTCGACAGAACACCGGGGAGCTGTTTTTT CATSRQNTGELFF
TRBJ1-2 once TRBV29-1 NA TGCATCTGTGGCGGCGGGAACTATGGCTACACCTTC CICGGGNYGYTF
TRBJ1-5 NA TRBV7-2 NA TGTGCCAGCAGCTTAGATGGGTATCAGCCCCAGCATTTT CASSLDGYQPQHF
TRBJ2-1 NA TRBV19 NA TGTGCCAGTAGCCAAACCCGGACGCAGAGCTCCTACAATGAGCAGTTCTTC CASSQTRTQSSYNEQFF
TRBJ1-4 NA TRBV5-5 NA TGTGCCAGCAGCTTGGTTTGGCCCGGGGAAGCGAATGAAAAACTGTTTTTT CASSLVWPGEANEKLFF
TRBJ1-6 NA TRBV30 NA TGTGCCTGGAGTGTGGTTGTGGATTCACCCCTCCACTTT CAWSVVVDSPLHF
TRBJ2-7 NA TRBV11-3 TRBD2 TGTGCCAGCAGCGGTGGAGGTAGCGGGAGTTACGAGCAGTACTTC CASSGGGSGSYEQYF
TRBJ2-7 few TRBV23-1 NA TGCGCCAGCAGTGTTCGGGGGAACTACGAGCAGTACTTC CASSVRGNYEQYF
TRBJ1-6 NA TRBV13 NA TGTGCCAGCAGTCCAGGGTATTCACCCCTCCACTTT CASSPGYSPLHF
TRBJ2-2 NA TRBV5-1 NA TGCGCCAGCAGCCCCCGGGTTATTAAACCCGGGGAGCTGTTTTTT CASSPRVIKPGELFF
TRBJ2-7 NA TRBV3-1/TRBV3-2 TRBD1 TGTGCCAGCAGCCGCCCCATAAGGACAGGGATGTACGAGCAGTACTTC CASSRPIRTGMYEQYF
TRBJ1-5 NA TRBV28 NA TGTGCCAGCAGCTTACTCAGGACAACTAGTAATCAGCCCCAGCATTTT CASSLLRTTSNQPQHF
TRBJ1-2 few TRBV14 NA TGTGCCAGCAGCCAAGATCCATTTGGAAACTATGGCTACACCTTC CASSQDPFGNYGYTF
TRBJ1-1 NA TRBV3-1/TRBV3-2 TRBD1 TGTGCCAGCAGCCAAGCCGGACAGGGGGTAACTGAAGCTTTCTTT CASSQAGQGVTEAFF
TRBJ1-2 NA TRBV28 NA TGTGCCAGCAGTTCGGGAGGCAAAACCAACTATGGCTACACCTTC CASSSGGKTNYGYTF